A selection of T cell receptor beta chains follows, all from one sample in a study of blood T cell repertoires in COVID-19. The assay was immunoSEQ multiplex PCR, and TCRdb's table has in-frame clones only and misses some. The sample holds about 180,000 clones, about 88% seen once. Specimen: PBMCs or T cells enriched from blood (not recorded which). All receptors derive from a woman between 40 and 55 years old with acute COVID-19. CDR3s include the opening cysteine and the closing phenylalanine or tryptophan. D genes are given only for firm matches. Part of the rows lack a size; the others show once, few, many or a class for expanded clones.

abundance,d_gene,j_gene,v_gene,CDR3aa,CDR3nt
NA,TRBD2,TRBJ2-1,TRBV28,CASSPELAGTEQFF,TGTGCCAGCAGTCCGGAACTAGCGGGAACCGAGCAGTTCTTC
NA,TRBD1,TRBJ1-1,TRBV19,CASTLGQGNTEAFF,TGTGCCAGTACCTTGGGACAGGGGAACACTGAAGCTTTCTTT
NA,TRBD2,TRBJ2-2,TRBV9,CASRIIEETGTSRTTGELFF,TGTGCCAGCAGAATAATCGAAGAAACGGGGACTAGTCGAACCACCGGGGAGCTGTTTTTT
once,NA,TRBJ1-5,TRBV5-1,CASSLAGEGQPQHF,TGCGCCAGCAGCTTGGCCGGGGAGGGTCAGCCCCAGCATTTT
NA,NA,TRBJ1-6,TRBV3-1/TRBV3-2,CASRVGGQAYNSPLHF,TGTGCCAGCCGCGTGGGAGGACAAGCCTATAATTCACCCCTCCACTTT
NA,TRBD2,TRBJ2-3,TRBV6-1,CASSERGGVAATQYF,TGTGCCAGCAGTGAACGGGGGGGCGTCGCGGCTACGCAGTATTTT
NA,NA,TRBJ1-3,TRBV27,CASSFGQGNTIYF,TGTGCCAGCAGTTTTGGACAGGGAAACACCATATATTTT
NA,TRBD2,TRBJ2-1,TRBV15,CATRTSGSWEQFF,TGTGCCACCCGGACTAGCGGGAGTTGGGAGCAGTTCTTC
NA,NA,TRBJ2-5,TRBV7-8,CASSAQGGGFQETQYF,TGTGCCAGCAGCGCTCAGGGGGGAGGATTCCAAGAGACCCAGTACTTC
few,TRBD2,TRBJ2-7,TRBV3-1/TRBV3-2,CASSRPGLGTQEQYF,TGTGCCAGCAGCCGCCCGGGACTAGGGACGCAGGAGCAGTACTTC
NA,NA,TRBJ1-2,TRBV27,CASRNLKTGYGYTF,TGTGCCAGCAGAAACCTCAAGACAGGATATGGCTACACCTTC
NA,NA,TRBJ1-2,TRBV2,CASSEAPRGGYTF,TGTGCCAGCAGTGAAGCGCCGAGGGGGGGCTACACCTTC
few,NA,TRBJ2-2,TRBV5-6,CASSLGGVSSGELFF,TGTGCCAGCAGCTTGGGGGGAGTATCATCCGGGGAGCTGTTTTTT
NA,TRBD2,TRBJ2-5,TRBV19,CASSKMGGVETQYF,TGTGCCAGTAGTAAAATGGGGGGGGTAGAGACCCAGTACTTC
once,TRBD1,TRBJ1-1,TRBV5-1,CASSWDRGGTEAFF,TGCGCCAGCAGCTGGGACAGGGGTGGAACTGAAGCTTTCTTT
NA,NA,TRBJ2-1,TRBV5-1,CASSLGGLGNEQFF,TGCGCCAGCAGCTTGGGGGGGCTAGGCAATGAGCAGTTCTTC
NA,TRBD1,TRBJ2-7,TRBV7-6,CASSLGQGASPRFYEQYF,TGTGCCAGCAGCTTAGGACAGGGGGCGTCCCCCCGTTTCTACGAGCAGTACTTC
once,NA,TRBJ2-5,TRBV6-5,CASKSRGETQYF,TGTGCCAGCAAGTCCCGGGGTGAGACCCAGTACTTC
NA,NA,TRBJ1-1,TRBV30,CAWSPTANTEAFF,TGTGCCTGGAGTCCCACAGCGAACACTGAAGCTTTCTTT
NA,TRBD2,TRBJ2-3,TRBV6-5,CASSYQAGGTDTQYF,TGTGCCAGCAGTTACCAGGCGGGAGGCACAGATACGCAGTATTTT
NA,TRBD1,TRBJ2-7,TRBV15,CATSRAGQGAFDEQYF,TGTGCCACCAGCAGAGCCGGACAGGGGGCTTTCGACGAGCAGTACTTC
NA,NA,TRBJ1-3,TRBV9,CASSVDEGNTIYF,TGTGCCAGCAGCGTAGATGAGGGAAACACCATATATTTT
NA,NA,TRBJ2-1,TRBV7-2,CASSLGLYNEQFF,TGTGCCAGCAGCCTCGGACTGTACAATGAGCAGTTCTTC
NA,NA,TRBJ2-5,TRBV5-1,CASSSPSGEPETQYF,TGCGCCAGCAGCTCGCCCTCAGGGGAGCCAGAGACCCAGTACTTC
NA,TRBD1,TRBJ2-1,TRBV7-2,CASRLKGGAEQFF,TGTGCCAGCAGGTTGAAAGGGGGCGCTGAGCAGTTCTTC
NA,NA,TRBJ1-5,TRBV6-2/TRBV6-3,CASTPGGGNQPQHF,TGTGCCAGCACCCCGGGGGGTGGCAATCAGCCCCAGCATTTT
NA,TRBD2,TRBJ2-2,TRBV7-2,CASSLPGGDYTGELFF,TGTGCCAGCAGCTTACCGGGAGGGGATTACACCGGGGAGCTGTTTTTT
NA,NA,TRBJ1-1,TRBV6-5,CASSYSGVSDAFF,TGTGCCAGCAGTTACTCTGGGGTTAGCGACGCTTTCTTT
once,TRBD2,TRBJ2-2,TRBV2,CASTRRASGSGELFF,TGTGCCAGCACCCGTCGGGCTAGCGGGAGCGGGGAGCTGTTTTTT
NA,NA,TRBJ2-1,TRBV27,CASSKRWVRSSYNEQFF,TGTGCCAGCAGTAAACGATGGGTGAGGAGTTCCTACAATGAGCAGTTCTTC
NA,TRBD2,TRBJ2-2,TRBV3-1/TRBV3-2,CASSQGRLGTSGANTGELFF,TGTGCCAGCAGCCAAGGCAGGCTAGGGACTAGCGGGGCGAACACCGGGGAGCTGTTTTTT
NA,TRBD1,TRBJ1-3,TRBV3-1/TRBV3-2,CASSRTAGGAGGNTIYF,TGTGCCAGCAGTAGGACTGCAGGGGGCGCCGGAGGAAACACCATATATTTT
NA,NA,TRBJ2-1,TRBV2,CALRRASSYNEQFF,TGTGCTCTGAGGAGGGCCAGCTCCTACAATGAGCAGTTCTTC
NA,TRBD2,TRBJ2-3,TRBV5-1,CASSLAGTSEDTQYF,TGCGCCAGCAGCTTGGCCGGGACTAGCGAGGATACGCAGTATTTT
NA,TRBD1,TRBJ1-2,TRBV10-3,CAISESTGSGGYTF,TGTGCCATCAGTGAGTCGACAGGGTCGGGAGGCTACACCTTC
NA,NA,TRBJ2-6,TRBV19,CASDTGSGANVLTF,TGTGCCAGCGATACAGGGTCTGGGGCCAACGTCCTGACTTTC
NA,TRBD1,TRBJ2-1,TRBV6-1,CASSGNGGTGGDEQFF,TGTGCCAGCAGTGGGAATGGGGGGACAGGGGGCGATGAGCAGTTCTTC
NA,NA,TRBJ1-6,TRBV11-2,CASSLADNSPLHF,TGTGCCAGCAGCTTAGCGGATAATTCACCCCTCCACTTT
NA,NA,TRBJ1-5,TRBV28,CASSFVGLAGNQPQHF,TGTGCCAGCAGTTTCGTCGGTTTGGCGGGAAATCAGCCCCAGCATTTT
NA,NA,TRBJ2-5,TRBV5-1,CASSLDGARETQYF,TGCGCCAGCAGCTTGGATGGAGCCCGGGAGACCCAGTACTTC
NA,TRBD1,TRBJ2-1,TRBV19,CASSTRDYGRDRGRNEQFF,TGTGCCAGTAGTACGCGGGATTATGGCCGGGACAGGGGGCGCAATGAGCAGTTCTTC
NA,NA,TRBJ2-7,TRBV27,CASSPGLLDWEQYF,TGTGCCAGCAGTCCCGGTTTACTGGACTGGGAGCAGTACTTC
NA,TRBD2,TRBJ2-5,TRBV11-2,CASSFPRGGRETQYF,TGTGCCAGCAGCTTCCCCCGGGGGGGCAGGGAGACCCAGTACTTC
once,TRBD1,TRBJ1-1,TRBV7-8,CASSFADRGNTEAFF,TGTGCCAGCAGCTTCGCTGACAGGGGAAACACTGAAGCTTTCTTT
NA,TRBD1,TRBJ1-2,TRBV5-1,CASSLEGQGLGYTF,TGCGCCAGCAGCTTAGAGGGACAGGGGCTTGGCTACACCTTC
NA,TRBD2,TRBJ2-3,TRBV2,CASKTLAGGLTQYF,TGTGCCAGCAAGACACTAGCGGGGGGCCTTACGCAGTATTTT
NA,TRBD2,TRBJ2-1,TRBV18,CASSPLNQLAYNEQFF,TGTGCCAGCTCACCCCTCAACCAACTAGCGTACAATGAGCAGTTCTTC
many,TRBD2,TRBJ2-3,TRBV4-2,CASSQDGGRPTDTQYF,TGTGCCAGCAGCCAAGATGGCGGGAGGCCCACAGATACGCAGTATTTT
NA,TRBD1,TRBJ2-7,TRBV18,CASSPRQGTYEQYF,TGTGCCAGCTCACCTCGACAGGGAACCTACGAGCAGTACTTC